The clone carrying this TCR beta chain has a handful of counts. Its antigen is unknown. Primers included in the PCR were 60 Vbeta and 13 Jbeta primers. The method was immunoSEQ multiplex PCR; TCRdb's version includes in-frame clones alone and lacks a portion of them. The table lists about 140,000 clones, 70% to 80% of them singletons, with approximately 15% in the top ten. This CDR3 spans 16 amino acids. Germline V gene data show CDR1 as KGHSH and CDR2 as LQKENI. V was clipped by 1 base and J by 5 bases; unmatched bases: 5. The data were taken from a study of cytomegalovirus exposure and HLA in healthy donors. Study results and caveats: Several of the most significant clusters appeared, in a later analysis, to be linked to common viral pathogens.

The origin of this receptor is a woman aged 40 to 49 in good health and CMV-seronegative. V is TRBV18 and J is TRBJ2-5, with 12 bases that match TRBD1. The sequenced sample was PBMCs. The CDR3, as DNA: TGTGCCAGCTCACCACGGGGACAGGGGGCCGGGGAGACCCAGTACTTC. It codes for CASSPRGQGAGETQYF.